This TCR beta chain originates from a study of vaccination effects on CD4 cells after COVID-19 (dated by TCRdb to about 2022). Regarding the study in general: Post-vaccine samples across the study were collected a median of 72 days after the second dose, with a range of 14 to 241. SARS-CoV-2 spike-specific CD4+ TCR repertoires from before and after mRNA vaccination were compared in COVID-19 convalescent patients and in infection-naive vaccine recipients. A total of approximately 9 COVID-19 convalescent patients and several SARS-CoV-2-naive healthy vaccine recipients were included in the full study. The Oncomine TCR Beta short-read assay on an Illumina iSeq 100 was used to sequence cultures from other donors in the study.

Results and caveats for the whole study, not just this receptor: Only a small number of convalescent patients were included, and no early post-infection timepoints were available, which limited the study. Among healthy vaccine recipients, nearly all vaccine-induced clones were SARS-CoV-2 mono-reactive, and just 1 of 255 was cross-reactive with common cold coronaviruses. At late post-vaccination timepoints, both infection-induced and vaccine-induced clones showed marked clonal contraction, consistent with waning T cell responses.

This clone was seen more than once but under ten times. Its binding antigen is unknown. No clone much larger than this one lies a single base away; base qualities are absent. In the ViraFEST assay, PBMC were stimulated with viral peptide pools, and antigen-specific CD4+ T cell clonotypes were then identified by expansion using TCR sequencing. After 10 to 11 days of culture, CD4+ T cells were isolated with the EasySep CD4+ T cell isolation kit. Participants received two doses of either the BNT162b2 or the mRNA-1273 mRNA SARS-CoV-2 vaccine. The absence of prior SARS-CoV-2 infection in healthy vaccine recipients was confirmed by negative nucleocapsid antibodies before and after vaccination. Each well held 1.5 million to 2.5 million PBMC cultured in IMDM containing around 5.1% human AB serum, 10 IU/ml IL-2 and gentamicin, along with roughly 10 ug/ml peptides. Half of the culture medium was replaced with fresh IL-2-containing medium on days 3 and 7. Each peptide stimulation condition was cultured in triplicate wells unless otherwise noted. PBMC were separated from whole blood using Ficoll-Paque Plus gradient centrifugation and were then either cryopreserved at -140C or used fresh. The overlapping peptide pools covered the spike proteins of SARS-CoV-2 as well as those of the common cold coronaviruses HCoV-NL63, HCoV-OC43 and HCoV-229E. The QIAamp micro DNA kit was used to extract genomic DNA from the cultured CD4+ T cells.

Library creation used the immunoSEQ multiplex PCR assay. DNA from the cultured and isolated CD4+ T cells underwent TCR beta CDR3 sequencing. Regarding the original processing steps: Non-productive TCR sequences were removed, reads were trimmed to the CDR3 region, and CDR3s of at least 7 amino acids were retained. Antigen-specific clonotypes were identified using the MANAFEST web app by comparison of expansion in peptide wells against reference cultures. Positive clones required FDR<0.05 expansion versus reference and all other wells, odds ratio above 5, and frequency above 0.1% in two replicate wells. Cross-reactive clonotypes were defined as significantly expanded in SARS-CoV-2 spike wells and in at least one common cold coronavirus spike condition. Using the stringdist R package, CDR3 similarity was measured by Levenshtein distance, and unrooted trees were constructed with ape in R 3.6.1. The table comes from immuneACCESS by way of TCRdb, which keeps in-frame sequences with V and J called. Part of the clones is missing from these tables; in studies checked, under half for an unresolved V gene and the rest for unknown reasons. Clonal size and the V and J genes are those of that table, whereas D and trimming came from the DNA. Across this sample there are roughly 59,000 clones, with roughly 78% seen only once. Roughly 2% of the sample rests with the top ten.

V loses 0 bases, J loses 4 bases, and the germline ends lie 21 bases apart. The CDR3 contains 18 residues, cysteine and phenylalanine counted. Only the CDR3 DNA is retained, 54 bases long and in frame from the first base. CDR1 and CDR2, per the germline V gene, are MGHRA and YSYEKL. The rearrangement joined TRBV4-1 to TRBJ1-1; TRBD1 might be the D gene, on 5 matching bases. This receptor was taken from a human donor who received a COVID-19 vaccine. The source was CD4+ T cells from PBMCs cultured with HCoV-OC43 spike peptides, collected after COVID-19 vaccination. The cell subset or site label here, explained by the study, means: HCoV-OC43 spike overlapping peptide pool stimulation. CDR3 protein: CASSQDSGVGTRGTEAFF. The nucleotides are TGCGCCAGCAGCCAAGATTCAGGTGTTGGAACTAGGGGCACTGAAGCTTTCTTT.